A single sample gave rise to the 13 T cell receptor beta chains below, sequenced in a study of post-analysis software for immune sequencing data. Notes on the study in general: With TRBV5-6, TRBV5-1 and TRBV20-1 included, 4 or 5 TRBV segments were more frequent in patients than in controls.

No antigens are known for them. Sequencing libraries made from TCR beta cDNA carried unique molecular identifiers. TCRdb independently ran MiXCR on the PCR reads; one entry per CDR3 protein. Altogether around 710,000 distinct CDR3 sequences are present, approximately 44% being singletons, with the ten largest covering roughly 4.5%. Specimen: blood. The receptors here all came from a girl aged 10 to 17 with multiple sclerosis.

This clonotype was counted between two and nine times. V and J are TRBV15 and TRBJ2-5, with 9 bases identical to TRBD2. J lost 0 bases, V lost 6 bases, and 2 bases had no gene match. CDR1 and CDR2 (germline): LNHNV, YYDKDF (reference sequence). The CDR3 covers 14 residues. CDR3 in amino acids: CATRLAGHQETQYF. For the CDR3, the DNA is TGTGCCACCAGACTAGCGGGTCACCAAGAGACCCAGTACTTC.

In its sample, this clonotype was seen many times. This sequence joins TRBV20-1 and TRBJ1-2, with TRBD1 identical over 8 bases. The trim removed 1 base at V and 5 bases at J, leaving 15 bases unmatched. The CDR3 covers 17 residues. Germline CDR1 reads DFQATT; CDR2 reads SNEGSKA (reference sequence). CDR3 DNA: TGCAGTGCTAGAGTGTCAGGGGGCGCTTCGTTTAAGTATGGCTACACCTTC. It encodes CSARVSGGASFKYGYTF.

The chain is built from TRBV6-6 and TRBJ2-3; 7 nucleotides agree with TRBD2. The germline V gene encodes CDR1 MNHNY and CDR2 SVGAGI (reference sequence). The CDR3 loop spans 15 amino acids. The junction had 13 bases not matched to a gene; V was cut back by 6 bases and J by 7 bases. The CDR3 is CASSHGTNSANTQYF. CDR3 bases: TGTGCCAGCAGCCACGGGACTAACTCCGCGAATACGCAGTATTTT.

The V call is TRBV5-1, the J call TRBJ2-5; 7 bases are shared with TRBD1. In germline, CDR1 is SGHRS, CDR2 YFSETQ. The CDR3 is made up of 16 amino acids. V lost 0 bases, J lost 2 bases, and 7 bases stayed unmatched. CDR3 nucleotides: TGCGCCAGCAGCTTGGTTCAAGGGACAGAGCAAGAGACCCAGTACTTC. Translating it yields CASSLVQGTEQETQYF.

This clonotype was seen only a few times. J is TRBJ2-1 and V is TRBV29-1; TRBD2 might be the D (6 bases). With 6 bases removed from V and 8 bases from J, the gap between germline ends came to 23 bases. From germline, CDR1 is SQVTM and CDR2 ANQGSEA. This CDR3 is built from 15 residues. The chain's CDR3 is CSVPLWLDSGDEQFF. The CDR3 bases are TGCAGCGTCCCCCTTTGGCTGGACTCGGGAGATGAGCAGTTCTTC.

This clonotype has more than one count but fewer than ten. The chain employs TRBV9 and TRBJ2-7; D unclear. The CDR3 loop spans 13 amino acids. Per the germline V gene, CDR1 is SGDLS and CDR2 is YYNGEE. Trimming cost V 0 bases and J 6 bases, with 10 bases left between them. In nucleotides, the CDR3 is TGTGCCAGCAGCGTAGGTCCCGATACCGAGCAGTACTTC. Protein sequence: CASSVGPDTEQYF. Full variable domain (remainder filled in from reference TRBV9 and TRBJ2-7): DSGVTQTPKHLITATGQRVTLRCSPRSGDLSVYWYQQSLDQGLQFLIQYYNGEERAKGNILERFSAQQFPDLHSELNLSSLELGDSALYFCASSVGPDTEQYFGPGTRLTVT.

This clonotype was counted a few times. J is TRBJ2-3 and V is TRBV20-1; D is unclear. V was clipped by 3 bases and J by 3 bases, with 13 bases between them. The CDR3 length is 14 residues. Germline V CDR1 and CDR2: DFQATT, SNEGSKA (reference sequence). The CDR3 sequence is CSARGTVGTDTQYF. In DNA form, the CDR3 reads TGCAGTGCTAGGGGAACAGTAGGGACAGATACGCAGTATTTT.

As to this clonotype: An end of the junction does not agree with germline; a read error may underlie this. The chain carries TRBV5-5 and TRBJ1-2; maybe TRBD1 (6 bases). Germline CDR1 SGHKS, CDR2 YYEKEE (reference sequence). The CDR3 length is 14 residues. The CDR3 DNA reads as TGTGCCGGCAGCTCGACAGGATTATCAGCTGGCTACACCTTC. Translation gives CAGSSTGLSAGYTF. Using reference TRBV5-5 and TRBJ1-2 for the parts outside the CDR3, the full variable domain is DAGVTQSPTHLIKTRGQQVTLRCSPISGHKSVSWYQQVLGQGPQFIFQYYEKEERGRGNFPDRFSARQFPNYSSELNVNALLLGDSALYLCAGSSTGLSAGYTFGSGTRLTVV.

The gene calls are TRBV28 and TRBJ1-5; weak D call: TRBD1 (5 bases). Trimming took 2 bases from V and 0 from J, leaving 11 bases between them. From germline, CDR1 is MDHEN and CDR2 SYDVKM. The CDR3 contains 16 residues. For the CDR3, the DNA is TGTGCCAGCAGTTTAGAAGGGGTTAATAGCAATCAGCCCCAGCATTTT. Translated: CASSLEGVNSNQPQHF.

Comments on this clonotype: One end of the junction fails to match germline, which may point to a read error. The chain combines TRBV4-3 with TRBJ2-1, with 11 positions matching TRBD1. This CDR3 spans 16 amino acids. The germline gives CDR1 LGHNA, CDR2 YSLEER. CDR3 loop: CASSQEGQGATGELFF. CDR3 nucleotides: TGCGCCAGCAGCCAAGAAGGACAGGGGGCGACCGGGGAGCTGTTCTTC.

The sample holds a few counts of this clonotype. The chain employs TRBV18 and TRBJ2-3; a possible D gene is TRBD2 (5 bases). V lost 6 bases and J lost 3, with 13 bases in between. CDR1 and CDR2 from the germline V gene are KGHSH and LQKENI. The CDR3 loop spans 14 amino acids. CDR3 sequence: CASSRGSRTDTQYF. The CDR3 DNA is TGTGCCAGCTCGCGCGGGTCGAGGACAGATACGCAGTATTTT.

The chain employs TRBV20-1 and TRBJ2-3, with 12 bases aligning to TRBD2. From germline, CDR1 is DFQATT and CDR2 SNEGSKA (reference sequence). After removal of 5 bases from V and 6 bases from J, the junction contained 6 bases not matched to a gene. The CDR3 covers 14 residues. CDR3 in amino acids: CSAASGRAQDTQYF. Here the CDR3 DNA reads TGCAGTGCTGCTAGCGGGAGGGCCCAGGATACGCAGTATTTT.

The V call is TRBV7-2, the J call TRBJ2-7; D may be TRBD2 (7 bases). This CDR3 is built from 15 residues. CDR1 and CDR2 (germline): SGHTA, FQGNSA. V lost 6 bases to trimming and J lost 0 bases, with 15 bases between them. CDR3: CASRNGGGPSYEQYF. The CDR3, as DNA: TGTGCCAGCAGAAATGGCGGGGGCCCCTCCTACGAGCAGTACTTC.